A single sample gave rise to the 3 T cell receptor beta chains below, sequenced in a study of cytomegalovirus exposure and HLA in healthy donors. The PCR was carried out with 60 Vbeta primers and 13 Jbeta primers. Profiling relied on immunoSEQ multiplex PCR, and the TCRdb table lists in-frame clones only, not all of them. The sample holds 150,000 or so clones, approximately 79% seen once. The sequenced sample consisted of PBMCs. These receptor sequences come from a man aged 18 to 30 in good health and CMV-seropositive.

The chain uses TRBV18 and TRBJ1-5; the D gene is possibly TRBD1 (5 bases). Between the trimmed V and J ends, which lost 5 bases and 5 bases, there was a span of 13 bases. Germline CDR1 is KGHSH and CDR2 is LQKENI. CDR3 length: 14 amino acids. For the CDR3, the DNA is TGTGCCAGCTCAAGGGGAGGGTACGATCAGCCCCAGCATTTT. The encoded protein is CASSRGGYDQPQHF.

This chain links TRBV5-1 with TRBJ2-7, with D possibly TRBD2 on 6 matching bases. This CDR3 is 17 amino acids long. The V gene lost 0 bases and the J gene lost 0 bases, with 16 bases spanning the gap. The V gene's germline CDR1 is SGHRS and CDR2 YFSETQ. The CDR3 protein is CASSLASRRGVSYEQYF. The CDR3 nucleotides read TGCGCCAGCAGCTTGGCCTCGCGGAGGGGAGTCTCCTACGAGCAGTACTTC.

The genes are TRBV6-5 and TRBJ2-1, with TRBD1 matching over 9 bases. Germline V gene data show CDR1 as MNHEY and CDR2 as SVGAGI. The CDR3 covers 12 residues. V lost 6 bases and J lost 15; bases outside the gene matches: 9. The CDR3 sequence: CASSPLTGGRFF. In DNA form, the CDR3 reads TGTGCCAGCAGCCCCCTGACAGGGGGAAGGTTCTTC.